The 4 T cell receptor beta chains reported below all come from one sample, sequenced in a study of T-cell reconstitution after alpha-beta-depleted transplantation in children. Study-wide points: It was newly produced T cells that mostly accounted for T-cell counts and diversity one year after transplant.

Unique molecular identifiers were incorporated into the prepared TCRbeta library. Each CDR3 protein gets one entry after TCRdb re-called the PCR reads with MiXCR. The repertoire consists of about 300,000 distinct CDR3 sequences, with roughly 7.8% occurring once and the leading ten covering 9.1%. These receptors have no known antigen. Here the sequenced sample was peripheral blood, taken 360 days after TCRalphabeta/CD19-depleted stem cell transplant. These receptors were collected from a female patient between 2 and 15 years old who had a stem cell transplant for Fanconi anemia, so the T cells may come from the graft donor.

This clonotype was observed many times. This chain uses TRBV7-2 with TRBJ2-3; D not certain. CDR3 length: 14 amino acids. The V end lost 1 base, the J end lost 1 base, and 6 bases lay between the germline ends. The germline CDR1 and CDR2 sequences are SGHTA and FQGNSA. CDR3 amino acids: CASSLDPGTDTQYF. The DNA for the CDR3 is TGTGCCAGCAGCTTAGATCCGGGCACAGATACGCAGTATTTT.

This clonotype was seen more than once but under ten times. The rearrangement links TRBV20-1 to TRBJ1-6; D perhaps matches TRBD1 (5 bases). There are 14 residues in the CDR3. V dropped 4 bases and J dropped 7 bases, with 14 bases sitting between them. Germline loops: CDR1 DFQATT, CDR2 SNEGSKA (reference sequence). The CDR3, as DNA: TGCAGTGCTACACCGGGACCCACCAATTCACCCCTCCACTTT. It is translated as CSATPGPTNSPLHF.

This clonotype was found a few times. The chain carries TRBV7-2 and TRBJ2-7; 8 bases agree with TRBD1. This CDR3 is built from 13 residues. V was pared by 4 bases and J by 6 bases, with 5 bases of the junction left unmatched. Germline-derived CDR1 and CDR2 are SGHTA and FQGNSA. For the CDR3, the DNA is TGTGCCAGCAGCTCCACAGGGGGTCGCGAGCAGTACTTC. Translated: CASSSTGGREQYF.

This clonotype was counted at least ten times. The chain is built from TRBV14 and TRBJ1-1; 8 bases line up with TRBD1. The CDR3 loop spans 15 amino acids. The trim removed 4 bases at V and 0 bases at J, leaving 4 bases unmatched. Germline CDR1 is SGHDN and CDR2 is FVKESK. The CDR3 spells CASSLRTGLNTEAFF. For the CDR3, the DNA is TGTGCCAGCAGCCTAAGGACAGGGTTGAACACTGAAGCTTTCTTT.